This TCR beta chain was observed in a study of vaccination and CD4 T cells after COVID-19. Cultured CD4+ T cell DNA was sequenced using the Oncomine TCR Beta short-read assay. In TCRdb, the PCR reads were re-called with MiXCR into one record per CDR3 protein. The sample holds approximately 13,000 distinct CDR3 sequences, 35% to 40% seen once. This clonotype has only a few counts. Its antigen is undetermined. Treatment in this sample: roughly 10-day PBMC culture with coronavirus spike peptide pools or control peptides (ViraFEST assay). The germline V gene has CDR1 SGHNT and CDR2 YENEEA. V was clipped by 0 bases and J by 5 bases, with 4 bases between them. The CDR3 consists of 12 residues.

The sequence came from a human donor with COVID-19. Sequencing input: cultured CD4+ T cells from blood. The chain is built from TRBV11-3 and TRBJ2-5; D gene ambiguous. CDR3 region: CASSLDSETQYF. The CDR3, as DNA: TGTGCCAGCAGCTTAGATTCGGAGACCCAGTACTTC.